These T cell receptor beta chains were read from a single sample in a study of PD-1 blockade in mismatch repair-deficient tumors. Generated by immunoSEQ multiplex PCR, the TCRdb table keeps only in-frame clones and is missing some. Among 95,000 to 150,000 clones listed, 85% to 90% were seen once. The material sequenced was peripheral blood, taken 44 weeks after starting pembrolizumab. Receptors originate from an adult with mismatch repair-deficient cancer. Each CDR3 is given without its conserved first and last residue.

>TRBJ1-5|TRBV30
AWSGGGTRQPQH
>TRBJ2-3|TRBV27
ASSLDSLGSGSTDTQY
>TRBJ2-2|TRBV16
ASSQPGLEELF
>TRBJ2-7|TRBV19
ASSILSGDEQY
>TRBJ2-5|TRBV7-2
ASSQTGWETQY
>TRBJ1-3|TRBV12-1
ASSFVRGGNTIY
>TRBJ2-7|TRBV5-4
ASSLWTGRYSEQY
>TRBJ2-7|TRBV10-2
ASSEGSPYEQY
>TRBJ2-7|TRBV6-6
ASTPRTSGPPYEQY
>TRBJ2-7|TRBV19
ASSIRAGAYEQY
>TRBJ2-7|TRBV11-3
ASSITGLAPGYEQY
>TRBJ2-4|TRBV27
ASSLLITGAPPGQSGY
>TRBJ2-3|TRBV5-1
ASSPTGTGGADTQY
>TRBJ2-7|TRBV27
ASSLSGGLNEQY
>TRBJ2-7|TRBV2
AILDRDPGEQY
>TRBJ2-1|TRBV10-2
ASRGLAGGDEQF
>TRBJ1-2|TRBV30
AWSVLGLSGGYT
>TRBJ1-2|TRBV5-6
ASFASGAGLNGYT
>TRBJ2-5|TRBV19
ASKLQGGARETQY
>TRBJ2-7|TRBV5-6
ASSFLAPLYEQY
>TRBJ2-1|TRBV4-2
ASSQQTSTWEQF
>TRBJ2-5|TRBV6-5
ATQRGSLETQY
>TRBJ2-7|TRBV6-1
ASSEQRGPAYEQY
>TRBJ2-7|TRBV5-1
ASSLGTITGRYDEQY
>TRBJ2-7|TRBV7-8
ASSAGTNFYEQY
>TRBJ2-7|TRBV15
ATSRVRQGVREQY
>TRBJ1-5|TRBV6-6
ASRSGGGEPQH
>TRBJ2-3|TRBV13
ASSLGPTSGKDTQY
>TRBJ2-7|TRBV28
ASSFFRTGETYEQY
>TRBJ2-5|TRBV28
ASSTRFVRQETQY
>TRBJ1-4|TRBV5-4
ASSQGQGAVREKLF
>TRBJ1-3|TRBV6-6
ASTLIYEQGGNTIY
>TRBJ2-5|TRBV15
ASGGGETQY
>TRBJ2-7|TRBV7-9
ASSLGTGFSHEQY
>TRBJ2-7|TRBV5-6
ASSTGQSYEQY
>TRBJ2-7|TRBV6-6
ASSVVRQGSYEQY
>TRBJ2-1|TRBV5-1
ASSHRGHGNEQF
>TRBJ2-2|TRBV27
ASSFMWAGELF
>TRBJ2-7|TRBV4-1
ASSQQFEKYEQY
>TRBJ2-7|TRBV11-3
ASSFGGRNYEQY
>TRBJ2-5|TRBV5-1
ASSLGDRNQETQY
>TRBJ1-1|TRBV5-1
ASSLGQIAEAF
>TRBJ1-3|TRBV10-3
AISDSGGGNTIY
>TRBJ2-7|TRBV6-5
ASSATTGPSYEQY
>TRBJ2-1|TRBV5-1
ASSLGLAGLGTRRNNEQF
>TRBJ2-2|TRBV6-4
ASSEGGDTGELF
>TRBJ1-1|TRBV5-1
ASMGNTEAF
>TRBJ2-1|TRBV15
ATSREGLYNEQF
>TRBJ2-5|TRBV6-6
ASSTGGEETQY
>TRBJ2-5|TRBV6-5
ASSRQETQY
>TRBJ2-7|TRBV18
ASSPGQGFYEQY
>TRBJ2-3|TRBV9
ASSSPGTSGGGTDTQY
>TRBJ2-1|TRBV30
AWSGLRLAGGPSSYNEQF
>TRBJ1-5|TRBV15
ATSRDSDGDQPQH
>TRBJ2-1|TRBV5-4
ASSLDPSGREQF